A selection of T cell receptor beta chains follows, all from one sample in a study of blood T cell repertoires in COVID-19. Produced via immunoSEQ multiplex PCR; TCRdb's table is partial and in-frame only. The profile shows just over 250,000 clones, around 90% of them singletons. Sequencing used peripheral blood. The receptors derive from a person aged 18 to 29 with COVID-19, enrolled during active disease. The CDR3 runs from the conserved cysteine through the conserved F or W. Fields, in order: D gene, J gene, clone size, V gene, CDR3 DNA, CDR3 protein. D genes are given only for firm matches. Some rows have no size entry. The others give once, few or many, or a class for an expanded clone.

d_gene: -
j_gene: TRBJ2-7
abundance: -
v_gene: TRBV6-5
CDR3nt: TGTGCCAGCAGTCAGCTAGCAGGTGTAACGGGCGAGCAGTACTTC
CDR3aa: CASSQLAGVTGEQYF

d_gene: TRBD1
j_gene: TRBJ1-1
abundance: -
v_gene: TRBV29-1
CDR3nt: TGCAGCGTTGAACCCGAGACAGGGTCGAACACTGAAGCTTTCTTT
CDR3aa: CSVEPETGSNTEAFF

d_gene: TRBD2
j_gene: TRBJ2-1
abundance: -
v_gene: TRBV6-5
CDR3nt: TGTGCCAGCAGTTACCTAGCGGGAGGCTGGGGAAATGAGCAGTTCTTC
CDR3aa: CASSYLAGGWGNEQFF

d_gene: -
j_gene: TRBJ2-3
abundance: -
v_gene: TRBV4-1
CDR3nt: TGCGCCAGCAGCCCCTCGCAGGTGGCAGATACGCAGTATTTT
CDR3aa: CASSPSQVADTQYF

d_gene: TRBD1
j_gene: TRBJ1-1
abundance: -
v_gene: TRBV7-9
CDR3nt: TGTGCCAGCAGACAGGGGTCGGGCACTGAAGCTTTCTTT
CDR3aa: CASRQGSGTEAFF

d_gene: -
j_gene: TRBJ2-2
abundance: -
v_gene: TRBV19
CDR3nt: TGTGCCAGTAGAGCCGCGAACACCGGGGAGCTGTTTTTT
CDR3aa: CASRAANTGELFF

d_gene: -
j_gene: TRBJ1-1
abundance: -
v_gene: TRBV28
CDR3nt: TGTGCCAGCAATTCGAGAGCATTGAACACTGAAGCTTTCTTT
CDR3aa: CASNSRALNTEAFF

d_gene: -
j_gene: TRBJ1-4
abundance: -
v_gene: TRBV27
CDR3nt: TGTGCCAGCAGTCCACTGACAGGAAAAAATGAAAAACTGTTTTTT
CDR3aa: CASSPLTGKNEKLFF

d_gene: TRBD1
j_gene: TRBJ2-3
abundance: -
v_gene: TRBV6-5
CDR3nt: TGTGCCAGCAGTTACGGGACAGGTTACACAGATACGCAGTATTTT
CDR3aa: CASSYGTGYTDTQYF

d_gene: TRBD1
j_gene: TRBJ2-4
abundance: -
v_gene: TRBV5-4
CDR3nt: TGTGCCAGCACCGCGACAGGGGATGAAAACATTCAGTACTTC
CDR3aa: CASTATGDENIQYF

d_gene: TRBD2
j_gene: TRBJ2-3
abundance: -
v_gene: TRBV24-1
CDR3nt: TGTGCCACCAGTCTAGCGGGAGGGATGGGGGATACGCAGTATTTT
CDR3aa: CATSLAGGMGDTQYF

d_gene: TRBD2
j_gene: TRBJ2-1
abundance: -
v_gene: TRBV2
CDR3nt: TGTGCCAGCAGTGAACTAAGCGGGAAGGACGGCTCCTACAATGAGCAGTTCTTC
CDR3aa: CASSELSGKDGSYNEQFF

d_gene: TRBD1
j_gene: TRBJ2-1
abundance: once
v_gene: TRBV5-4
CDR3nt: TGTGCCAGCAGCACCCCGACAGGGGACAATGAGCAGTTCTTC
CDR3aa: CASSTPTGDNEQFF

d_gene: -
j_gene: TRBJ2-7
abundance: -
v_gene: TRBV28
CDR3nt: TGTGCCAGCAGTTTAAGAGGCGCGCTAGTCTACGAGCAGTACTTC
CDR3aa: CASSLRGALVYEQYF

d_gene: TRBD2
j_gene: TRBJ2-7
abundance: -
v_gene: TRBV5-1
CDR3nt: TGCGCCAGCAGCTTGGAGGGAACTAGCGGGGTCGAGCAGTACTTC
CDR3aa: CASSLEGTSGVEQYF

d_gene: TRBD1
j_gene: TRBJ2-3
abundance: -
v_gene: TRBV20-1
CDR3nt: TGCAGTGCTAGTCCCTGGGACAGGGTCACAGATACGCAGTATTTT
CDR3aa: CSASPWDRVTDTQYF

d_gene: -
j_gene: TRBJ2-1
abundance: -
v_gene: TRBV28
CDR3nt: TGTGCCAGCAGTTTCCGGGAGCACAATGAGCAGTTCTTC
CDR3aa: CASSFREHNEQFF

d_gene: -
j_gene: TRBJ1-5
abundance: -
v_gene: TRBV21-1
CDR3nt: TGTGCCAGCAGCAAAGCGGAGACAGGGGGCGTATTTCAGCCCCAGCATTTT
CDR3aa: CASSKAETGGVFQPQHF

d_gene: -
j_gene: TRBJ1-3
abundance: once
v_gene: TRBV6-5
CDR3nt: TGTGCCAGCAGTTACCAGAACACCATATATTTT
CDR3aa: CASSYQNTIYF

d_gene: TRBD2
j_gene: TRBJ2-3
abundance: -
v_gene: TRBV11-2
CDR3nt: TGTGCCAGCAGCGACCCGGTTAGCGGGAGCACAGATACGCAGTATTTT
CDR3aa: CASSDPVSGSTDTQYF

d_gene: -
j_gene: TRBJ2-1
abundance: -
v_gene: TRBV7-8
CDR3nt: TGTGCCAGCAGCTTTGTGGGGCGCGTATACAATGAGCAGTTCTTC
CDR3aa: CASSFVGRVYNEQFF

d_gene: TRBD1
j_gene: TRBJ1-2
abundance: -
v_gene: TRBV6-5
CDR3nt: TGTGCCAGCAGTCACGGACAGGGGGCGGTGCGGGGCTACACCTTC
CDR3aa: CASSHGQGAVRGYTF

d_gene: -
j_gene: TRBJ2-7
abundance: -
v_gene: TRBV29-1
CDR3nt: TGCAGCGTCGCTCATTCCCTAAGAGAGCAGTACTTC
CDR3aa: CSVAHSLREQYF

d_gene: TRBD1
j_gene: TRBJ2-5
abundance: -
v_gene: TRBV24-1
CDR3nt: TGTGCCACCAGTGACCCCCGGACAGGGGGAGGTGAGACCCAGTACTTC
CDR3aa: CATSDPRTGGGETQYF

d_gene: -
j_gene: TRBJ2-7
abundance: -
v_gene: TRBV4-1
CDR3nt: TGCGCCAGCAGCCACTCCCCCCTTGGGGGCCGAAGCTCCTACGAGCAGTACTTC
CDR3aa: CASSHSPLGGRSSYEQYF

d_gene: TRBD1
j_gene: TRBJ2-5
abundance: -
v_gene: TRBV5-5
CDR3nt: TGTGCCAGCAGCTGGAGGACAGGGGGGCTAGAGACCCAGTACTTC
CDR3aa: CASSWRTGGLETQYF

d_gene: -
j_gene: TRBJ2-1
abundance: -
v_gene: TRBV25-1
CDR3nt: TGTGCCAGCAGTGAGGACAGGTCGGCGGGAAATGAGCAGTTCTTC
CDR3aa: CASSEDRSAGNEQFF

d_gene: TRBD1
j_gene: TRBJ2-3
abundance: -
v_gene: TRBV29-1
CDR3nt: TGCAGCGTGGGGACAGGGGGCACAGATACGCAGTATTTT
CDR3aa: CSVGTGGTDTQYF

d_gene: -
j_gene: TRBJ2-3
abundance: -
v_gene: TRBV9
CDR3nt: TGTGCCAGCAGCGTAGGATCGGGCACAGATACGCAGTATTTT
CDR3aa: CASSVGSGTDTQYF

d_gene: -
j_gene: TRBJ2-1
abundance: -
v_gene: TRBV11-2
CDR3nt: TGTGCCAGCAGTTTGATACGGGGGACGGCAGCCTACAATGAGCAGTTCTTC
CDR3aa: CASSLIRGTAAYNEQFF

d_gene: TRBD1
j_gene: TRBJ2-2
abundance: -
v_gene: TRBV9
CDR3nt: TGTGCCAGCAGCCCGACGACAGGGCACCCGTCGGGCACCGGGGAGCTGTTTTTT
CDR3aa: CASSPTTGHPSGTGELFF

d_gene: TRBD1
j_gene: TRBJ1-2
abundance: -
v_gene: TRBV6-5
CDR3nt: TGTGCCAGCTCCATACGGGGACAGAACTATGGCTACACCTTC
CDR3aa: CASSIRGQNYGYTF

d_gene: -
j_gene: TRBJ2-7
abundance: -
v_gene: TRBV20-1
CDR3nt: TGCAGTGCTAGGGGAGGCGAGCAGTACTTC
CDR3aa: CSARGGEQYF

d_gene: -
j_gene: TRBJ2-2
abundance: -
v_gene: TRBV12-5
CDR3nt: TGTGCTAGTGGTTTACCAGGGCGAGACACCGGGGAGCTGTTTTTT
CDR3aa: CASGLPGRDTGELFF

d_gene: -
j_gene: TRBJ2-1
abundance: -
v_gene: TRBV5-1
CDR3nt: TGCGCCAGCAGCTTGGCGGGAGCGGGCTACAATGAGCAGTTCTTC
CDR3aa: CASSLAGAGYNEQFF

d_gene: TRBD1
j_gene: TRBJ2-2
abundance: few
v_gene: TRBV6-5
CDR3nt: TGTGCCAGCAGTAACGACAGGGGAGTAGGGGAGCTGTTTTTT
CDR3aa: CASSNDRGVGELFF